The 3 T cell receptor beta chains below come from one sample, sequenced in a study of cytomegalovirus exposure and HLA in healthy donors. The table came from immunoSEQ multiplex PCR; TCRdb's copy has only in-frame clones and leaves some out. The sample includes 260,000 or so clones, 90% of them seen just once. The sequencing input was PBMCs. All receptors derive from a woman aged 25 to 39 in good health and CMV-seronegative.

This rearrangement joins TRBV9 to TRBJ2-4; no clear D gene. The CDR3 sequence is 15 residues long. V was cut by 0 bases and J by 5 bases, with 12 bases left in between. Per germline, CDR1 SGDLS and CDR2 YYNGEE. In DNA form, the CDR3 reads TGTGCCAGCAGCGTAGAAGGGTCGCCACAAAACATTCAGTACTTC. Protein sequence: CASSVEGSPQNIQYF. The full variable domain, in which reference TRBV9 and TRBJ2-4 provide the parts outside the CDR3, is DSGVTQTPKHLITATGQRVTLRCSPRSGDLSVYWYQQSLDQGLQFLIQYYNGEERAKGNILERFSAQQFPDLHSELNLSSLELGDSALYFCASSVEGSPQNIQYFGAGTRLSVL.

This chain uses TRBV9 with TRBJ2-1; D is uncertain. Germline V gene sequence: CDR1 SGDLS, CDR2 YYNGEE. The CDR3 is 11 amino acids. Trimming removed 3 bases from V and 7 bases from J, with 5 bases in between. In nucleotides, the CDR3 is TGTGCCAGCAGCGGGAGTAATGAGCAGTTCTTC. This encodes CASSGSNEQFF.

This chain uses TRBV6-5 with TRBJ2-2; D is perhaps TRBD2 (6 bases). CDR1 is MNHEY, CDR2 SVGAGI, per germline. Trimming left V 10 bases short and J 0 bases short, with 15 bases between. The CDR3 is 15 amino acids. CDR3 DNA sequence: TGTGCCACCATGCTAGCGCCTGCGAACACCGGGGAGCTGTTTTTT. Protein: CATMLAPANTGELFF.